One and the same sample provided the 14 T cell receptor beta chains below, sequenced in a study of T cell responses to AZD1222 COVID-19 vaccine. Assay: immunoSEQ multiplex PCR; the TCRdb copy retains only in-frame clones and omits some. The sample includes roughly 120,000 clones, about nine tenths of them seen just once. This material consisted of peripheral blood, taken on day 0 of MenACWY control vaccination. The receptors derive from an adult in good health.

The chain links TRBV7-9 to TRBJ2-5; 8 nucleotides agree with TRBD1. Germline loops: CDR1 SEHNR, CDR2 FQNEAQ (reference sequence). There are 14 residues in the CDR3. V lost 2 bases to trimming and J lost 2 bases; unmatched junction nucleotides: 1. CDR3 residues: CASSLNRGQETQYF. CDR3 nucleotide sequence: TGTGCCAGCAGCTTAAACAGGGGGCAAGAGACCCAGTACTTC.

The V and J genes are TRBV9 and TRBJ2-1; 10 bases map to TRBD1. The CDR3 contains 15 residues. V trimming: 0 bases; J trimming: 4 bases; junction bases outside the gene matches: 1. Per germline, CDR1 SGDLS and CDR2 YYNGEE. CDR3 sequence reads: CASSVVGQGYNEQFF. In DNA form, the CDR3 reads TGTGCCAGCAGCGTAGTGGGACAGGGGTACAATGAGCAGTTCTTC.

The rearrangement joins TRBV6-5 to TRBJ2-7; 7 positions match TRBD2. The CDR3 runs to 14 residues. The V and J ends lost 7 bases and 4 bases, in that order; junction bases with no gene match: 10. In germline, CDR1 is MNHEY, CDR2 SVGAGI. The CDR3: CASINQLGGYEQYF. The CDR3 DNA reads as TGTGCCAGCATCAACCAGTTGGGGGGGTACGAGCAGTACTTC.

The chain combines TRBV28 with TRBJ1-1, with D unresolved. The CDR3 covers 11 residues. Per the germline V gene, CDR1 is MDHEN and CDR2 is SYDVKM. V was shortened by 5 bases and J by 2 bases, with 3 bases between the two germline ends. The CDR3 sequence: CASSKNTEAFF. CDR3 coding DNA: TGTGCCAGCAGTAAAAACACTGAAGCTTTCTTT.

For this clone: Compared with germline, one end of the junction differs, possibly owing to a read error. Here the CDR3 DNA reads TGTGCCAGCAGTCCCCGGACTAGCGGGAGTGGTAGGTCCTTC. It is translated as CASSPRTSGSGRSF. This rearrangement joins TRBV27 to TRBJ2-7; TRBD2 matches 13 bases. CDR1 and CDR2 from the germline V gene are MNHEY and SMNVEV (reference sequence). The CDR3 is 14 residues long.

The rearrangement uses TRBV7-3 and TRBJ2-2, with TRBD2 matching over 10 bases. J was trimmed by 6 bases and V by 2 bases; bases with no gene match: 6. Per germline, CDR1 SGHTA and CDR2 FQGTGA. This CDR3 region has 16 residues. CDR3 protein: CASSLPLAGGPGELFF. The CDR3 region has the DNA TGTGCCAGCAGCTTACCCTTAGCGGGAGGACCCGGGGAGCTGTTTTTT.

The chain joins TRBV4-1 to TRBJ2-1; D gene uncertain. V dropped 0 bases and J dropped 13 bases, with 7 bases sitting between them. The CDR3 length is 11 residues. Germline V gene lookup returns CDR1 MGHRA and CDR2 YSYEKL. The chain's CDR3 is CASSQDWVQFF. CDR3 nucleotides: TGCGCCAGCAGCCAAGACTGGGTTCAGTTCTTC.

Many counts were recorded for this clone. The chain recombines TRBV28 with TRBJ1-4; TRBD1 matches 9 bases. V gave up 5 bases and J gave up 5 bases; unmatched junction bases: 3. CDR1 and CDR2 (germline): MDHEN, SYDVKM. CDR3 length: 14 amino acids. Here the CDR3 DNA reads TGTGCCAGCAGTGTACAGGGGGCCAATGAAAAACTGTTTTTT. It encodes CASSVQGANEKLFF.

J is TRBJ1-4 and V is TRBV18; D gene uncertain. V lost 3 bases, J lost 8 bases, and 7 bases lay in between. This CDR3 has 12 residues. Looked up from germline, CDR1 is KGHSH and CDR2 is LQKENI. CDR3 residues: CASSPDREKLFF. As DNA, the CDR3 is TGTGCCAGCTCACCCGATAGGGAAAAACTGTTTTTT.

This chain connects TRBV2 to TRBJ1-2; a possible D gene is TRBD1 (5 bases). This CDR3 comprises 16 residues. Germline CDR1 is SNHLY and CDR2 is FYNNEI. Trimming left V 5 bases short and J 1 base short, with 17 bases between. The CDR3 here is CASSWVTAADNYGYTF. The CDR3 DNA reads TGTGCCAGCAGTTGGGTGACAGCCGCCGATAACTATGGCTACACCTTC.

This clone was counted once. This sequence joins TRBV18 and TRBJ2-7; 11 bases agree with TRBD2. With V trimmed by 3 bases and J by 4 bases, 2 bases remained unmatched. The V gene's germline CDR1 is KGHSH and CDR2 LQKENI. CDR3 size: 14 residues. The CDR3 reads CASSPGTSGYEQYF. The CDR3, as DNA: TGTGCCAGCTCACCGGGGACTAGCGGTTACGAGCAGTACTTC.

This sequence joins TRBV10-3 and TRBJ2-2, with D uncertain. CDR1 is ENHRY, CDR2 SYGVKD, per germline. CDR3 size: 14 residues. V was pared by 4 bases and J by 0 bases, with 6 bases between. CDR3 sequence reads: CAISGAANTGELFF. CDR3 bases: TGTGCCATCAGTGGCGCTGCGAACACCGGGGAGCTGTTTTTT.

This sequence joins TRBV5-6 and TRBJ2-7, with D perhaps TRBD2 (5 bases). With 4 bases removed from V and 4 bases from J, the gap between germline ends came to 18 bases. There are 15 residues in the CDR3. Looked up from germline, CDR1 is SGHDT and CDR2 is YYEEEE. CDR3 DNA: TGTGCCAGCAGCCCCTCGCCGGGCCGAGGGTACGAGCAGTACTTC. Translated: CASSPSPGRGYEQYF.

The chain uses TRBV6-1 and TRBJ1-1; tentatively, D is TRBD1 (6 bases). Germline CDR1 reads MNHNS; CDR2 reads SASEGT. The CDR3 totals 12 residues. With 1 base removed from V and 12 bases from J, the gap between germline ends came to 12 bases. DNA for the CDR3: TGTGCCAGCAGTGAAGTTACAGGGAAAACTTTCTTT. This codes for CASSEVTGKTFF.